Sequencing of this TCR beta chain was carried out in a study of cytomegalovirus exposure and HLA in healthy donors. The study, taken as a whole, reports: In a later analysis, common viral pathogens appeared linked to several of the most significant clusters. HLA allele associations emerged for about 16,000 TCR beta sequences in a later analysis, at 0.05 false discovery rate.

Primers included in the PCR were 60 Vbeta and 13 Jbeta primers. TCRdb keeps only in-frame clones here, not all; method: immunoSEQ multiplex PCR. The table lists 160,000 or so clones, under 80% of them singletons. Per the germline V gene, CDR1 is SGHTA and CDR2 is FQGNSA. The CDR3 contains 13 residues. A word on this clone: Its matching antigen is unknown. The germline gene is not matched at one end of the junction; a read error may be the cause.

This TCR was sampled from a human donor in good health. Sequencing used PBMCs. The chain is built from TRBV7-2 and TRBJ2-7, with D possibly being TRBD1 (6 bases). CDR3 residues: CASSLAMGRDTHF. The CDR3 DNA sequence: TGTGCCAGCAGCTTAGCGATGGGTCGGGACACCCACTTC.